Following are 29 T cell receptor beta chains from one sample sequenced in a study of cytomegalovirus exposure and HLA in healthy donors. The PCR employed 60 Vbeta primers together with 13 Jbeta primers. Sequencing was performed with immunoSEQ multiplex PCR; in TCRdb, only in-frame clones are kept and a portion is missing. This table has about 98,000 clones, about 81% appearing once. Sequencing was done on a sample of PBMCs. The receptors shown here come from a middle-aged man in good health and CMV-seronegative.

The CDR3 region has the DNA TGTGCCAGTACCTCCCGAACAGGGGGCAATCAGCCCCAGCATTTT. Protein: CASTSRTGGNQPQHF. This rearrangement joins TRBV19 to TRBJ1-5; 7 nucleotides agree with TRBD1. The V gene's germline CDR1 is LNHDA and CDR2 SQIVND (reference sequence). The CDR3 loop spans 15 amino acids. The V gene end was trimmed by 7 bases and the J gene end by 2 bases; junction bases not matched to a gene: 8.

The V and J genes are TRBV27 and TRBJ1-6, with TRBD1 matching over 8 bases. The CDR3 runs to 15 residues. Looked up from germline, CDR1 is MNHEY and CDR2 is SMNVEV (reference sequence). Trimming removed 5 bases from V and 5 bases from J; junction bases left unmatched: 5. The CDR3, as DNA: TGTGCCAGCAGTCGACAGGGGTCGGATAATTCACCCCTCCACTTT. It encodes CASSRQGSDNSPLHF.

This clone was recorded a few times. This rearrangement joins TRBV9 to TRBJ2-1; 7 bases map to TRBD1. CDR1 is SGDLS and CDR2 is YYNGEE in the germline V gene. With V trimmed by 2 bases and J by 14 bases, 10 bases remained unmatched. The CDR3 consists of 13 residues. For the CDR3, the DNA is TGTGCCAGCAGCGTGGACCAACAGGGGCGGGAGTTCTTC. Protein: CASSVDQQGREFF. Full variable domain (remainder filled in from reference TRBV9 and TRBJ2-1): DSGVTQTPKHLITATGQRVTLRCSPRSGDLSVYWYQQSLDQGLQFLIQYYNGEERAKGNILERFSAQQFPDLHSELNLSSLELGDSALYFCASSVDQQGREFFGPGTRLTVL.

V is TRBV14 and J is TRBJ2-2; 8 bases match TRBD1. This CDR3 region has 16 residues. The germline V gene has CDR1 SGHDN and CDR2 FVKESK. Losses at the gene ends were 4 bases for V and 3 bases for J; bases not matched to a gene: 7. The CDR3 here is CASSLWTGSDTGELFF. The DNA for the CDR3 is TGTGCCAGCAGCCTCTGGACAGGGTCGGACACCGGGGAGCTGTTTTTT.

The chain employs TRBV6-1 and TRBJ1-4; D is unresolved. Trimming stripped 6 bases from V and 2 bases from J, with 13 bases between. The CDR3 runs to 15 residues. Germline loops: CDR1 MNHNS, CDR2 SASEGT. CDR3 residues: CASRLLPQTNEKLFF. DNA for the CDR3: TGTGCCAGCAGACTACTCCCGCAGACTAATGAAAAACTGTTTTTT.

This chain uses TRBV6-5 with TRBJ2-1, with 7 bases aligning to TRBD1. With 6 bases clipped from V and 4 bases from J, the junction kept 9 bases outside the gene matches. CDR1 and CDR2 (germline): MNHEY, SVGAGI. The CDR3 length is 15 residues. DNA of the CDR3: TGTGCCAGCAGATCCCTACCGGGACAGTACAATGAGCAGTTCTTC. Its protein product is CASRSLPGQYNEQFF.

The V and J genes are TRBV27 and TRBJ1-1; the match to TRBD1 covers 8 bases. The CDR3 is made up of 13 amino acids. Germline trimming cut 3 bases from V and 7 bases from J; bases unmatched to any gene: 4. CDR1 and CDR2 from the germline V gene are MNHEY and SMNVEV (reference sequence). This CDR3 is CASSFDRGLEAFF. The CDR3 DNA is TGTGCCAGCAGTTTTGACAGGGGCCTTGAAGCTTTCTTT.

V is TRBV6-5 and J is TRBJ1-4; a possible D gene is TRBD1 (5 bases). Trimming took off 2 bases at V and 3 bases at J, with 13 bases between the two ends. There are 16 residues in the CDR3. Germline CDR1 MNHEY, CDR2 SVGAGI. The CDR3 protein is CASSYGNRIANEKLFF. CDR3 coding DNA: TGTGCCAGCAGTTACGGCAACAGGATTGCTAATGAAAAACTGTTTTTT.

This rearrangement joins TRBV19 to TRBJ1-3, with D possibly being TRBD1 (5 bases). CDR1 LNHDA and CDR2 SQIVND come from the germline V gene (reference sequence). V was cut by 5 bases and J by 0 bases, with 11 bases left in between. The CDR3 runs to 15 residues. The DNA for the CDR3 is TGTGCCAGTAGTGCCACCGGGGGCTCTGGAAACACCATATATTTT. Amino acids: CASSATGGSGNTIYF.

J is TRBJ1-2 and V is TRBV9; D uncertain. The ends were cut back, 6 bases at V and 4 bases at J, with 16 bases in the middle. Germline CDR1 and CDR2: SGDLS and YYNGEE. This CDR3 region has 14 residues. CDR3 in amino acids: CASTPGRLSYGYTF. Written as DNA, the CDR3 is TGTGCCAGCACCCCCGGGAGGCTTTCCTATGGCTACACCTTC.

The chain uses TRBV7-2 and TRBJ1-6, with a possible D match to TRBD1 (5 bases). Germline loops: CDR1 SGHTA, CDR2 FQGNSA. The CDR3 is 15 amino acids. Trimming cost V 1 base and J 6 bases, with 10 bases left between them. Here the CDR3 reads CASSLVGGSNSPLHF. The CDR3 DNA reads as TGTGCCAGCAGCTTAGTCGGGGGTTCTAATTCACCCCTCCACTTT.

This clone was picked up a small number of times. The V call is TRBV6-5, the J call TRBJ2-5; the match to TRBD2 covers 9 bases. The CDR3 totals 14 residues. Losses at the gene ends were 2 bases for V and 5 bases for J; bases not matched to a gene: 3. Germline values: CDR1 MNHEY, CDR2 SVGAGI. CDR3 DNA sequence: TGTGCCAGCAGTTACGGGACTAGCCGGGAGACCCAGTACTTC. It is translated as CASSYGTSRETQYF.

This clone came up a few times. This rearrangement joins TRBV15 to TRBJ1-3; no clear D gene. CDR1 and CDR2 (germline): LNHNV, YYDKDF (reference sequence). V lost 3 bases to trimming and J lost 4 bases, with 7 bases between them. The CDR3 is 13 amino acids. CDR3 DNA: TGTGCCACCAGCAGGACACTCGGAAACACCATATATTTT. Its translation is CATSRTLGNTIYF.

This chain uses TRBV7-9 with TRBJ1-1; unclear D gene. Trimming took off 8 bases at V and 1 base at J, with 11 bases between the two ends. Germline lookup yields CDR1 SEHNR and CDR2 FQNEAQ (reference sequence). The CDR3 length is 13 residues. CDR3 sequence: CASEKAGNTEAFF. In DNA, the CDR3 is TGTGCCAGCGAGAAGGCAGGGAACACTGAAGCTTTCTTT.

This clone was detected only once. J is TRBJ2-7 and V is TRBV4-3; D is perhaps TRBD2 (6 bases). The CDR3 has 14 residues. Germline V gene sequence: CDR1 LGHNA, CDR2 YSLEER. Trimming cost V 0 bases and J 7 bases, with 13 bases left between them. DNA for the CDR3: TGCGCCAGCAGCCAAGAATTGGCGGCGGGGGAGCAGTACTTC. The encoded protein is CASSQELAAGEQYF.

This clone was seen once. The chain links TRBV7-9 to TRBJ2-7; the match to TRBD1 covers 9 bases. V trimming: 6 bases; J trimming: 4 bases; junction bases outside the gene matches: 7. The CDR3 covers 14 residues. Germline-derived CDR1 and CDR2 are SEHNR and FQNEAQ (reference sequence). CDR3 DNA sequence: TGTGCCAGCAGACCCGGGACAGGGCGGTACGAGCAGTACTTC. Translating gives CASRPGTGRYEQYF.

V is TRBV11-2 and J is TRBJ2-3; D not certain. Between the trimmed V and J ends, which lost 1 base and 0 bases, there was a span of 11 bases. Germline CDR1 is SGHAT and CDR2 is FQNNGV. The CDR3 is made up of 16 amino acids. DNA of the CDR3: TGTGCCAGCAGCTTAGTCGGTAGCCTCAGCACAGATACGCAGTATTTT. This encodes CASSLVGSLSTDTQYF.

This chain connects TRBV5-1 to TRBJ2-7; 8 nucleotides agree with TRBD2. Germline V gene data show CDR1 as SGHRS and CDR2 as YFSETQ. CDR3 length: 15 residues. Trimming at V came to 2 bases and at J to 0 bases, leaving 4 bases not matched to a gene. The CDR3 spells CASSFLAGFSYEQYF. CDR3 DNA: TGCGCCAGCAGCTTCTTAGCGGGGTTCTCCTACGAGCAGTACTTC. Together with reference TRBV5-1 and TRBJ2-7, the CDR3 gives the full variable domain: KAGVTQTPRYLIKTRGQQVTLSCSPISGHRSVSWYQQTPGQGLQFLFEYFSETQRNKGNFPGRFSGRQFSNSRSEMNVSTLELGDSALYLCASSFLAGFSYEQYFGPGTRLTVT.

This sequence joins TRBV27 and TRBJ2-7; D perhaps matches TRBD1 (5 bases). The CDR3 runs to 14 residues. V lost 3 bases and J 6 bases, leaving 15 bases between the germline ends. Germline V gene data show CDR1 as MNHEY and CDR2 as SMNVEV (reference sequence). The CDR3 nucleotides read TGTGCCAGCAGTTTCTTCATCAGGGCGGCCGAGCAGTACTTC. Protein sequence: CASSFFIRAAEQYF.

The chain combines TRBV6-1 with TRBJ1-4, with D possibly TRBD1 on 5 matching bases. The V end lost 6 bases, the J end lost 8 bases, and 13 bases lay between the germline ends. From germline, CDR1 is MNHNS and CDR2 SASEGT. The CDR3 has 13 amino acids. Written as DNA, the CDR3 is TGTGCCAGCAGGCTAGGAGGGGTCGAAAAACTGTTTTTT. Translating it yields CASRLGGVEKLFF.

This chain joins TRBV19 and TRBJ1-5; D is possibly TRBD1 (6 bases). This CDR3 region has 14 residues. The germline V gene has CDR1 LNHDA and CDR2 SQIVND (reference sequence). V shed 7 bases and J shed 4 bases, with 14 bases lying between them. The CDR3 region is CASNRRDINQPQHF. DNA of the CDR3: TGTGCCAGTAATCGCCGGGACATAAATCAGCCCCAGCATTTT. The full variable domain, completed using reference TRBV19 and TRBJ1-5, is DGGITQSPKYLFRKEGQNVTLSCEQNLNHDAMYWYRQDPGQGLRLIYYSQIVNDFQKGDIAEGYSVSREKKESFPLTVTSAQKNPTAFYLCASNRRDINQPQHFGDGTRLSIL.

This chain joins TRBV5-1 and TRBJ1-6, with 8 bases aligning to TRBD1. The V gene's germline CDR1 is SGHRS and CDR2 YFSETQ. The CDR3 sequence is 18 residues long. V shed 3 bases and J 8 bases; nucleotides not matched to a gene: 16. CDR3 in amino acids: CASSWRINRGQGYSPLHF. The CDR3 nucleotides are TGCGCCAGCAGCTGGAGGATAAATCGAGGACAGGGATATTCACCCCTCCACTTT.

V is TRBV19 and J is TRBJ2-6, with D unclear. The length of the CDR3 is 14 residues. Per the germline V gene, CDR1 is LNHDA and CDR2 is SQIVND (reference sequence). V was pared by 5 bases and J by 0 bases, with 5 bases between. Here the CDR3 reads CASSSNSGANVLTF. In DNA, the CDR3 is TGTGCCAGTAGTTCAAACTCTGGGGCCAACGTCCTGACTTTC.

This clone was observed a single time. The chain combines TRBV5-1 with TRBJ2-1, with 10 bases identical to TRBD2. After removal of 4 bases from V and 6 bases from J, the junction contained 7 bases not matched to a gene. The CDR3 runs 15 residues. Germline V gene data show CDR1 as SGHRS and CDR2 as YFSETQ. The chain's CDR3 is CASSPDQRGGNEQFF. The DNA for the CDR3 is TGCGCCAGCAGCCCTGACCAGCGGGGGGGCAATGAGCAGTTCTTC.

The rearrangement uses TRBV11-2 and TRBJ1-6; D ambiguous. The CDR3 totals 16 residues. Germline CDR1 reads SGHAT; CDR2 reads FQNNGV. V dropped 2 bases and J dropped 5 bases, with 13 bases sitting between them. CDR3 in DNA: TGTGCCAGCAGCTTAACAATCTCGGAGCATAATTCACCCCTCCACTTT. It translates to CASSLTISEHNSPLHF.

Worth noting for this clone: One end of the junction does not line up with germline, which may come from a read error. CDR3 protein: CAGSESITGKTSSYNEQFF. The CDR3 bases are TGTGCCGGCAGTGAATCCATAACAGGGAAAACTAGCTCCTACAATGAGCAGTTCTTC. The rearrangement uses TRBV6-1 and TRBJ2-1; D may be TRBD1 (6 bases). From germline, CDR1 is MNHNS and CDR2 SASEGT. The CDR3 length is 19 residues.

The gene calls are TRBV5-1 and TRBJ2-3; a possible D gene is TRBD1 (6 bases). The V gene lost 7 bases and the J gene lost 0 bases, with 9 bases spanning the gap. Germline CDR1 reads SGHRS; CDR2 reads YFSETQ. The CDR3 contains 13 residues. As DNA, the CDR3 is TGCGCCAGCGGGACAACTAGCACAGATACGCAGTATTTT. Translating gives CASGTTSTDTQYF.

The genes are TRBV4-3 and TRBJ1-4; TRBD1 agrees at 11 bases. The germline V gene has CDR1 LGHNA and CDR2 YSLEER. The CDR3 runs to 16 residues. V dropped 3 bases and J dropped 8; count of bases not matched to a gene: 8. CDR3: CASSQGTGGIGEKLFF. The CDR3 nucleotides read TGCGCCAGCAGCCAGGGGACAGGGGGGATCGGGGAAAAACTGTTTTTT.

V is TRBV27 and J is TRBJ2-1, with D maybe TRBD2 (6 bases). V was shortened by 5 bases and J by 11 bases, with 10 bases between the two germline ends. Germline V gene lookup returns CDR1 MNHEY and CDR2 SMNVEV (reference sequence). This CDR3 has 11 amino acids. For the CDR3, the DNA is TGTGCCAGCAGTGCCGGACTAAAGCAGTTCTTC. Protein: CASSAGLKQFF.